These 23 T cell receptor beta chains were all obtained from the same sample, sequenced in a study of regulatory T cells in long-lasting Graves disease. Assembly of TCR beta libraries relied on iRepertoire HTBI primers together with Arm-PCR of CDR3 regions. TCRdb used MiXCR to reprocess the multiplex PCR reads, holding one entry per CDR3 protein. Among more than 300,000 distinct CDR3 sequences listed, roughly 12% were seen once. Time point defined: newly diagnosed GD, antithyroid drugs for less than 3 months. Extracted RNA from PBMCs served as the source of the TCR library. This same sample was also part of a study on T cells in Graves' hyperthyroidism and ophthalmopathy.

The source material was peripheral blood mononuclear cells (PBMCs), sampled at new diagnosis, from a patient treated with antithyroid drugs. These receptors came from a woman younger than 35 with Graves disease.

This clonotype was seen at least ten times. The J gene is TRBJ2-1, the V gene TRBV11-1, with 7 bases aligning to TRBD2. CDR3 length: 15 residues. From germline, CDR1 is SGHAT and CDR2 FQDESV (reference sequence). The V segment lost 5 bases and the J segment 4 bases; nucleotides outside the gene matches: 8. The CDR3 DNA is TGTGCCAGCAGCCCCGGGACTACGGATTACAATGAGCAGTTCTTC. Amino acids: CASSPGTTDYNEQFF.

The sample holds many counts of this clonotype. DNA of the CDR3: TGTGCCAGCAGTCCCGGGACAGGGACCCGTATGTTAGAGCAGTACTTC. It is translated as CASSPGTGTRMLEQYF. The V and J genes are TRBV13 and TRBJ2-7, with 9 bases fitting TRBD1. CDR1 and CDR2 from the germline V gene are PRHDT and FYEKMQ (reference sequence). The CDR3 contains 16 residues. Trimming removed 6 bases from V and 7 bases from J; junction bases left unmatched: 16. Combining the CDR3 with reference TRBV13 and TRBJ2-7 gives the whole variable domain AAGVIQSPRHLIKEKRETATLKCYPIPRHDTVYWYQQGPGQDPQFLISFYEKMQSDKGSIPDRFSAQQFSDYHSELNMSSLELGDSALYFCASSPGTGTRMLEQYFGPGTRLTVT.

This clonotype was seen repeatedly, ten times or more. For the CDR3, the DNA is TGTGCCTGGAGTGTCGGCGGGGGCGGCAAGAAGCCCCAGCATTTT. It yields the protein CAWSVGGGGKKPQHF. The rearrangement links TRBV30 to TRBJ1-5; TRBD1 is a possible D gene (6 bases). The V gene lost 0 bases and the J gene lost 8 bases, with 17 bases spanning the gap. The CDR3 spans 15 residues. Germline CDR1 is GTSNPN and CDR2 is SVGIG (reference sequence).

V usage is TRBV7-8 and J usage is TRBJ2-6, with D perhaps assigned TRBD1 or TRBD2 (5 bases each). This CDR3 has 19 amino acids. V was shortened by 5 bases and J by 0 bases, with 20 bases between the two germline ends. The germline gives CDR1 SGHVS, CDR2 FQNEAQ. CDR3: CASSLREGMRSSGANVLTF. CDR3 bases: TGTGCCAGCAGCCTTAGAGAGGGGATGCGGAGCTCTGGGGCCAACGTCCTGACTTTC. The full variable domain, in which reference TRBV7-8 and TRBJ2-6 provide the parts outside the CDR3, is GAGVSQSPRYKVAKRGQDVALRCDPISGHVSLFWYQQALGQGPEFLTYFQNEAQLDKSGLPSDRFFAERPEGSVSTLKIQRTQQEDSAVYLCASSLREGMRSSGANVLTFGAGSRLTVL.

This clonotype was recorded at least ten times. The chain combines TRBV27 with TRBJ1-3; no clear D gene. V lost 7 bases and J lost 0, with 16 bases in between. Germline V CDR1 and CDR2: MNHEY, SMNVEV (reference sequence). The CDR3 is made up of 16 amino acids. CDR3 DNA: TGTGCCAGCAACCCTTTGGCAGGTCGCTCTGGAAACACCATATATTTT. It specifies CASNPLAGRSGNTIYF.

This clonotype was detected ten times or more. The rearrangement links TRBV19 to TRBJ1-1; D is perhaps TRBD1 (5 bases). The CDR3 runs to 17 residues. CDR1 and CDR2 (germline): LNHDA, SQIVND (reference sequence). The germline V and J ends were trimmed by 5 bases and 1 base, with 20 bases remaining between them. The CDR3 reads CASSSEGRDFRNTEAFF. CDR3 bases: TGTGCCAGTAGTTCCGAGGGCAGGGATTTTAGGAACACTGAAGCTTTCTTT.

This clonotype was counted a few times. J is TRBJ2-1 and V is TRBV10-1; maybe TRBD1 (6 bases). The CDR3 loop spans 16 amino acids. V was shortened by 2 bases and J by 0 bases, with 11 bases between the two germline ends. Per germline, CDR1 WNHNN and CDR2 SYGVQD (reference sequence). Here the CDR3 DNA reads TGCGCCAGCAGTGAGCGCAGGGGAGACTCCTACAATGAGCAGTTCTTC. Its protein product is CASSERRGDSYNEQFF.

There are a few counts of this clonotype. The gene calls are TRBV25-1 and TRBJ2-5; D gene unclear. Per germline, CDR1 MGHDK and CDR2 SYGVNS. Trimming left V 0 bases short and J 3 bases short, with 14 bases between. The CDR3 is 16 residues long. CDR3 nucleotides: TGTGCCAGCAGTGAATATGAGACACTAAAGGAAGAGACCCAGTACTTC. This gives the protein CASSEYETLKEETQYF.

V and J are TRBV7-6 and TRBJ2-7, with 9 bases fitting TRBD1. The DNA end favors TRBJ2-1, so the J call may be wrong. The germline CDR1 and CDR2 sequences are SGHVS and FNYEAQ. The CDR3 loop spans 17 amino acids. In nucleotides, the CDR3 is TGTGCCAGCAGCTTAGAGAGTCGGGACAGGGCGAACCATGAGCAGTTCTTC. Its protein product is CASSLESRDRANHEQFF.

The chain links TRBV20-1 to TRBJ2-7, with D possibly TRBD2 on 5 matching bases. CDR3 length equals 11 residues. Germline assignment: CDR1 DFQATT and CDR2 SNEGSKA (reference sequence). Between the trimmed V and J ends, which lost 1 base and 12 bases, there was a span of 13 bases. In DNA, the CDR3 is TGCAGTGCTAGAGTTGACGGGAAGCTGTACTTC. Translated: CSARVDGKLYF.

Many counts were recorded for this clonotype. V is TRBV28 and J is TRBJ2-1; perhaps TRBD2 as D (5 bases). The V gene's germline CDR1 is MDHEN and CDR2 SYDVKM. The CDR3 contains 16 residues. V lost 0 bases and J 4 bases, leaving 13 bases between the germline ends. The CDR3 nucleotides read TGTGCCAGCAGTTTATGGGCCAGCGGTCCGTACAATGAGCAGTTCTTC. Protein sequence: CASSLWASGPYNEQFF.

This clonotype was counted at least ten times. V gene TRBV10-3 combines with J gene TRBJ2-5; TRBD2 is a possible D gene (5 bases). CDR1 and CDR2 (germline): ENHRY, SYGVKD. The CDR3 extends over 14 amino acids. V lost 5 bases to trimming and J lost 0 bases, with 10 bases between them. The CDR3 region has the DNA TGTGCCATCAGTCAAGACGGGGACCAAGAGACCCAGTACTTC. Residues: CAISQDGDQETQYF.

This clonotype appeared many times. The V gene is TRBV11-3, the J gene TRBJ2-2; perhaps TRBD2 as D (5 bases). Germline assignment: CDR1 SGHNT and CDR2 YENEEA. The CDR3 is 14 amino acids. Between the trimmed V and J ends, which lost 3 bases and 1 base, there was a span of 6 bases. As DNA, the CDR3 is TGTGCCAGCAGCTTCGGGGTGAACACCGGGGAGCTGTTTTTT. Amino acids: CASSFGVNTGELFF.

This clonotype has only a few counts. It may be a read error: a sequence one base away is much more abundant. The gene calls are TRBV7-2 and TRBJ2-7; D ambiguous. The CDR3 sequence is 13 residues long. Germline V gene lookup returns CDR1 SGHTA and CDR2 FQGNSA. CDR3: CASKYGPSHEQYF. The CDR3 DNA is TGTGCCAGCAAGTACGGGCCCTCCCACGAGCAGTACTTC.

This clonotype was found a few times. V and J are TRBV5-1 and TRBJ2-4; no reliable D call. V lost 0 bases, J lost 2 bases, and 3 bases lay in between. This CDR3 spans 13 amino acids. Germline V lookup: CDR1 SGHRS, CDR2 YFSETQ. CDR3 loop: CASSLASKNIQYF. CDR3 DNA sequence: TGCGCCAGCAGCTTGGCTTCCAAAAACATTCAGTACTTC.

The genes are TRBV7-8 and TRBJ2-7; 11 nucleotides agree with TRBD2. J lost 4 bases, V lost 5 bases, and 16 bases had no gene match. The CDR3 contains 18 residues. Germline V lookup: CDR1 SGHVS, CDR2 FQNEAQ. The CDR3 protein is CASSTTGTSGPKGYEQYF. The CDR3 region has the DNA TGTGCCAGCAGCACAACCGGGACTAGCGGACCAAAAGGTTACGAGCAGTACTTC.

In its sample, this clonotype was seen many times. The chain combines TRBV7-9 with TRBJ1-2; D is undetermined. The CDR3 loop spans 14 amino acids. Germline lookup yields CDR1 SEHNR and CDR2 FQNEAQ (reference sequence). The germline V and J ends were trimmed by 4 bases and 3 bases, with 12 bases remaining between them. The CDR3 nucleotides read TGTGCCAGCAGCTCCCTGGGAGGGTACTATGGCTACACCTTC. As protein: CASSSLGGYYGYTF. The whole variable domain, filled in from reference TRBV7-9 and TRBJ1-2, reads DTGVSQNPRHKITKRGQNVTFRCDPISEHNRLYWYRQTLGQGPEFLTYFQNEAQLEKSRLLSDRFSAERPKGSFSTLEIQRTEQGDSAMYLCASSSLGGYYGYTFGSGTRLTVV.

About this clonotype: With a much larger clone just one base away, this may be a read error. The chain combines TRBV24-1 with TRBJ2-1; D not resolved. TRBJ2-7 explains the end of the DNA better; the J call may be wrong. From germline, CDR1 is KGHDR and CDR2 SFDVKD. CDR3 length: 14 residues. CDR3 residues: CATSDILGRYEQYF. As DNA, the CDR3 is TGTGCCACCAGTGATATCTTGGGCCGCTACGAGCAGTACTTC.

This clonotype was detected ten times or more. This chain links TRBV27 with TRBJ2-3, with TRBD2 identical over 8 bases. The germline V gene encodes CDR1 MNHEY and CDR2 SMNVEV (reference sequence). J lost 1 base, V lost 5 bases, and 2 bases had no gene match. This CDR3 is 14 amino acids long. The CDR3 nucleotides read TGTGCCAGCAGTCGTAGCGGGGGCACAGATACGCAGTATTTT. Translation gives CASSRSGGTDTQYF.

There are many counts of this clonotype. This chain connects TRBV18 to TRBJ1-1; D is unresolved. Trimming shortened V by 0 bases and J by 8 bases, and 7 bases separated the two germline ends. CDR3 length: 12 amino acids. Germline CDR1 and CDR2: KGHSH and LQKENI. The CDR3 region is CASSPPGQEAFF. CDR3 nucleotides: TGTGCCAGCTCACCACCGGGTCAAGAAGCTTTCTTT.

This clonotype was recorded at least ten times. The chain has TRBV12-3 or TRBV12-4 and TRBJ2-2, with TRBD1 as a possible D gene (6 bases). Deletions cut 6 bases from V and 1 base from J, with 9 bases between. This CDR3 spans 14 amino acids. CDR3 in DNA: TGTGCCAGCAGGGTGACAGGGAACACCGGGGAGCTGTTTTTT. Protein product: CASRVTGNTGELFF.

J is TRBJ1-5 and V is TRBV20-1; 7 positions match TRBD1. Per germline, CDR1 DFQATT and CDR2 SNEGSKA (reference sequence). The CDR3 is 16 residues long. The V gene end was trimmed by 0 bases and the J gene end by 0 bases; junction bases not matched to a gene: 5. In DNA form, the CDR3 reads TGCAGTGCTAGAGATCAAGGACAGGTTAGCAATCAGCCCCAGCATTTT. It yields the protein CSARDQGQVSNQPQHF.

This clonotype showed up many times. The rearrangement uses TRBV18 and TRBJ1-1; D is possibly TRBD1 (6 bases). V gave up 8 bases and J gave up 0 bases, with 13 bases separating them. From germline, CDR1 is KGHSH and CDR2 LQKENI. The CDR3 sequence is 14 residues long. As DNA, the CDR3 is TGTGCCAGCACACGAGGGGGAATGAACACTGAAGCTTTCTTT. Translation: CASTRGGMNTEAFF.